The 9 T cell receptor beta chains below were found in one sample sequenced in a study of regulatory T cells in long-lasting Graves disease. Arm-PCR of CDR3 regions with iRepertoire HTBI primers generated TCR beta libraries. From the multiplex PCR reads, TCRdb called clonotypes with MiXCR, one entry per CDR3 protein. This sample has a few hundred thousand distinct CDR3 sequences; approximately 23% occur once, and the top ten carry about an eighth. Time point reported: persistent/refractory GD, antithyroid drugs over 5 years with positive TRAb. After RNA was extracted from PBMCs, the TCR library was made from it. Specimen: peripheral blood mononuclear cells (PBMCs), collected when the disease was refractory, from a patient treated with antithyroid drugs. Receptor source: a female donor with Graves disease.

V is TRBV9 and J is TRBJ1-2, with no clear D. Trimming took off 1 base at V and 3 bases at J, with 13 bases between the two ends. Germline CDR1 SGDLS, CDR2 YYNGEE. The CDR3 extends over 15 amino acids. CDR3 sequence (DNA): TGTGCCAGCAGCGTAATGGGTCTGGACGACTATGGCTACACCTTC. It translates to CASSVMGLDDYGYTF.

This clonotype was seen a handful of times. The chain couples TRBV19 to TRBJ1-2; tentatively, D is TRBD1 (6 bases). Germline values: CDR1 LNHDA, CDR2 SQIVND (reference sequence). V was clipped by 4 bases and J by 8 bases, with 17 bases between them. This CDR3 comprises 14 residues. CDR3 sequence: CASSSGGQIGGYTF. For the CDR3, the DNA is TGTGCCAGTAGTAGTGGGGGGCAAATAGGAGGCTACACCTTC.

This clonotype was counted many times. The chain joins TRBV6-2 or TRBV6-3 to TRBJ1-1; D uncertain. Germline V gene data show CDR1 as MNHEY and CDR2 as SVGEGT. Trimming shortened V by 2 bases and J by 4 bases, and 20 bases separated the two germline ends. This CDR3 has 17 amino acids. The CDR3 nucleotides are TGTGCCAGCAGTTACGACTTTTTAGTCACTCCGGGCACTGAAGCTTTCTTT. Amino acids: CASSYDFLVTPGTEAFF.

The chain employs TRBV24-1 and TRBJ2-7; no firm D call. CDR3 length: 13 amino acids. The germline V and J ends were trimmed by 1 base and 6 bases, with 9 bases remaining between them. In germline, CDR1 is KGHDR, CDR2 SFDVKD. The CDR3 loop reads CATSDFPSGEQYF. The CDR3 nucleotides are TGTGCCACCAGTGATTTCCCGTCCGGCGAGCAGTACTTC.

The sample holds many counts of this clonotype. The chain has TRBV28 and TRBJ1-1; TRBD1 might be the D (6 bases). CDR1 and CDR2 from the germline V gene are MDHEN and SYDVKM. This CDR3 has 13 residues. With 11 bases removed from V and 3 bases from J, the gap between germline ends came to 16 bases. This CDR3 reads CALRGGQYTEAFF. Here the CDR3 DNA reads TGTGCCCTCCGAGGCGGACAGTACACTGAAGCTTTCTTT.

This clonotype was observed a few times. This sequence joins TRBV24-1 and TRBJ1-2; possible D gene TRBD1, 6 bases. Germline values: CDR1 KGHDR, CDR2 SFDVKD. This CDR3 is built from 15 residues. With 7 bases removed from V and 2 bases from J, the gap between germline ends came to 16 bases. Here the CDR3 DNA reads TGTGCCACCAGCCCCTCGGCAGGGGCCAACTATGGCTACACCTTC. This sequence encodes CATSPSAGANYGYTF.

This clonotype has more than one count but fewer than ten. V usage is TRBV6-1 and J usage is TRBJ1-5; a weak D match, TRBD1 (5 bases). Trimming stripped 7 bases from V and 4 bases from J, with 17 bases between. Germline-derived CDR1 and CDR2 are MNHNS and SASEGT. This CDR3 spans 15 amino acids. Written as DNA, the CDR3 is TGTGCCAGCACCCAGAGGCCAGGGAGGAATCAGCCCCAGCATTTT. Its protein is CASTQRPGRNQPQHF.

Of note for this clonotype: One base away lies a much larger clone, so this may be a sequencing read error. The chain carries TRBV7-2 and TRBJ2-5; 10 positions match TRBD1. Germline CDR1 reads SGHTA; CDR2 reads FQGNSA. This CDR3 spans 16 amino acids. The chain's CDR3 is CVSSEEGQGIGETQYF. As DNA, the CDR3 is TGTGTCAGCAGTGAAGAGGGACAGGGGATAGGGGAGACCCAATACTTC.

The V call is TRBV12-3 or TRBV12-4, the J call TRBJ2-3; 12 bases agree with TRBD2. The CDR3 sequence is 17 residues long. Trimming took 6 bases from V and 2 from J; bases not matched to a gene: 9. The CDR3 coding sequence is TGTGCCAGCAGATCTAGCGGGGGGGCCAGGGTCACAGATACGCAGTATTTT. Its translation is CASRSSGGARVTDTQYF.